This TCR beta chain was observed in a study of control samples from healthy donors and cancer patients. The data were produced by immunoSEQ multiplex PCR, yet TCRdb's version contains in-frame clones alone and is incomplete. There are over 15,000 clones in the sample; about four fifths occur only once, and about 30% lies in the top ten. This CDR3 spans 14 amino acids. Germline-derived CDR1 and CDR2 are SGHTA and FQGNSA. The V gene end was trimmed by 5 bases and the J gene end by 9 bases; junction bases not matched to a gene: 7. The gene calls are TRBV7-2 and TRBJ2-1; TRBD2 matches at 10 bases. This receptor was identified in a man older than 75 with head and neck cancer. What was sequenced was PBMCs. CDR3 DNA sequence: TGTGCCAGCAGCCCACTAGCGGGGCCTAGTGAGCAGTTCTTC. Translating it yields CASSPLAGPSEQFF.